The clone carrying this T cell receptor (beta chain) was found many times. Its antigen is not known. Trimming removed 3 bases at V and 0 bases at J, with 15 bases between. This CDR3 is built from 16 residues. From germline, CDR1 is LNHDA and CDR2 SQIVND (reference sequence). The data belong to a study of T-cell reconstitution after alpha-beta-depleted transplantation in children. Preparation of the TCRbeta library involved a method that used unique molecular identifiers. In TCRdb, the PCR reads were re-called with MiXCR into one record per CDR3 protein. The sample includes around 230,000 distinct CDR3 sequences, roughly 18% of them seen just once. Regarding the study as a whole: After transplant, at about two months, alpha-beta T cells were reportedly derived from several hundred expanded graft clones. T-cell numbers and diversity, one year after transplant, stemmed largely from T cells that were newly produced.

The chain combines TRBV19 with TRBJ2-7; D unresolved. This receptor was taken from a male patient under 10 years old who had a stem cell transplant for acute lymphoblastic leukemia, so the T cells may come from the graft donor. The starting material was PBMCs, mostly from graft donor cells, obtained 360 days after TCRalphabeta/CD19-depleted stem cell transplant. CDR3 residues: CASSIRLSSYSYEQYF. CDR3 DNA sequence: TGTGCCAGTAGTATCCGCCTCAGCAGTTACTCCTACGAGCAGTACTTC.